Sequencing of this TCR beta chain was carried out in a study of tumor and adjacent non-tumor tissue in lung cancer. Broader study findings: Tumor tissue had significantly higher TCR diversity than normal lung. Higher tumor TCR diversity was associated with shorter survival.

Concerning this clonotype itself: The antigen is unknown. Mismatch with germline at one junction end may stem from a read error.

The CDR3 runs to 15 residues. The library came from three nested PCR rounds adapted from ARM-PCR protocols. Using its own MiXCR run on the multiplex PCR reads, TCRdb lists one record per CDR3 protein. Among 98,000 or so distinct CDR3 sequences listed, approximately 80% were seen once. The template was RNA from unsorted bulk tissue. More than 3 cm separated this lung sample from the edge of the tumor. The chain combines TRBV12-3 or TRBV12-4 with TRBJ2-2, with D maybe TRBD1 (6 bases). This sequence was found in a man between 60 and 70 years old with small cell lung cancer. The sequenced material came from distant non-tumor lung tissue. CDR3 protein: CASSLSQGSTGEPLF. Written as DNA, the CDR3 is TGTGCCAGCAGTTTGTCACAGGGAAGCACCGGGGAGCCGTTATTT.